The 26 T cell receptor beta chains below come from one sample, sequenced in a study of blood T cell repertoires in COVID-19. The table came from immunoSEQ multiplex PCR; TCRdb's copy has only in-frame clones and leaves some out. The repertoire includes 200,000 to 250,000 clones, approximately 88% of them detected once, and about 6.5% sits in the top ten. Source material: peripheral blood. The receptors derive from a man aged 55 to 70 who had recovered from COVID-19.

This chain connects TRBV5-4 to TRBJ2-1; TRBD1 matches at 12 bases. The J segment lost 8 bases and the V segment lost 4 bases, leaving 22 bases of the junction unmatched. This CDR3 is 20 amino acids long. CDR1 is SGHNT, CDR2 YYREEE, per germline (reference sequence). CDR3 DNA sequence: TGTGCCAGCAGCATGAAACCGGGACAGGGGGCGAGTAGGGCGGAGGATGAGCAGTTCTTC. This sequence encodes CASSMKPGQGASRAEDEQFF.

The gene calls are TRBV7-9 and TRBJ2-3; TRBD2 matches at 8 bases. Germline-derived CDR1 and CDR2 are SEHNR and FQNEAQ (reference sequence). With V trimmed by 1 base and J by 2 bases, 5 bases remained unmatched. The CDR3 covers 16 residues. As DNA, the CDR3 is TGTGCCAGCAGCTTAGGGACTAGCACTTCCACAGATACGCAGTATTTT. Its protein product is CASSLGTSTSTDTQYF.

The chain joins TRBV19 to TRBJ2-1; 7 nucleotides line up with TRBD1. The V segment lost 9 bases and the J segment 4 bases; nucleotides outside the gene matches: 9. The germline V gene encodes CDR1 LNHDA and CDR2 SQIVND (reference sequence). The CDR3 has 14 residues. The CDR3 nucleotides are TGTGCCAGCACACAGGGGCCCCTATACAATGAGCAGTTCTTC. It specifies CASTQGPLYNEQFF.

The chain combines TRBV4-2 with TRBJ2-7; 7 nucleotides match TRBD2. CDR3 length equals 16 residues. CDR1 and CDR2 (germline): LGHNA, YNFKEQ. The ends lost 4 bases at V and 2 bases at J; junction bases unmatched: 11. The CDR3 region has the DNA TGTGCCAGCAGCCCCCCCCAAGGGAGGGGACCCTACGAGCAGTACTTC. Translation gives CASSPPQGRGPYEQYF.

This chain uses TRBV4-1 with TRBJ2-7, with TRBD1 matching 8 bases. J gave up 3 bases and V 0 bases, and 7 bases lay outside the gene matches. Germline V lookup: CDR1 MGHRA, CDR2 YSYEKL. The CDR3 runs 16 residues. CDR3 DNA sequence: TGCGCCAGCAGCCAAGAATCGGGACAGGCCTACTACGAGCAGTACTTC. Its translation is CASSQESGQAYYEQYF.

J is TRBJ2-7 and V is TRBV13, with 11 bases that match TRBD2. This CDR3 has 14 amino acids. The J segment lost 9 bases and the V segment lost 4 bases, leaving 8 bases of the junction unmatched. CDR1 is PRHDT, CDR2 FYEKMQ, per germline (reference sequence). The CDR3 coding sequence is TGTGCCAGCAGCTCGGGACTAGCGGAGGTTGGGCAGTACTTC. It is translated as CASSSGLAEVGQYF.

V is TRBV7-2 and J is TRBJ2-7; D is ambiguous. The CDR3 runs to 15 residues. The germline CDR1 and CDR2 sequences are SGHTA and FQGNSA. V was cut by 2 bases and J by 2 bases, with 13 bases left in between. CDR3 loop: CASSLNRATAYEQYF. CDR3 bases: TGTGCCAGCAGCTTAAACAGAGCCACTGCCTACGAGCAGTACTTC.

The chain combines TRBV5-6 with TRBJ2-3; D unresolved. Germline assignment: CDR1 SGHDT and CDR2 YYEEEE. Between the trimmed V and J ends, which lost 1 base and 2 bases, there was a span of 2 bases. This CDR3 region has 12 residues. The chain's CDR3 is CASSLLTDTQYF. The CDR3 nucleotides are TGTGCCAGCAGCTTGCTCACAGATACGCAGTATTTT.

The chain carries TRBV5-5 and TRBJ1-6; D gene ambiguous. Looked up from germline, CDR1 is SGHKS and CDR2 is YYEKEE (reference sequence). CDR3 length: 16 amino acids. Trimming took 3 bases from V and 6 from J, leaving 16 bases between them. The CDR3 spells CASSYRTFESNSPLHF. As DNA, the CDR3 is TGTGCCAGCAGCTATAGGACTTTCGAGAGTAATTCACCCCTCCACTTT.

This chain links TRBV6-4 with TRBJ2-2; 14 bases are a match to TRBD2. CDR1 is MRHNA, CDR2 SNTAGT, per germline. Trimming took 0 bases from V and 3 from J; bases not matched to a gene: 3. The CDR3 sequence is 18 residues long. DNA for the CDR3: TGTGCCAGCAGTGACTCGACTAGCGGGGGGGCCGACACCGGGGAGCTGTTTTTT. It specifies CASSDSTSGGADTGELFF.

The rearrangement uses TRBV2 and TRBJ1-1, with 7 bases fitting TRBD1. The CDR3 contains 11 residues. Per the germline V gene, CDR1 is SNHLY and CDR2 is FYNNEI. The V and J ends lost 8 bases and 8 bases, in that order; junction bases with no gene match: 5. CDR3 sequence reads: CASVTTGEAFF. Written as DNA, the CDR3 is TGTGCCAGCGTAACGACAGGGGAAGCTTTCTTT.

The chain couples TRBV21-1 to TRBJ1-1. TRBV21-1 is given as a pseudogene. This CDR3 is 16 amino acids long. The CDR3 loop reads CASSKLGAPADTEAFF. The CDR3 region has the DNA TGTGCCAGCAGCAAACTGGGAGCCCCCGCCGACACTGAAGCTTTCTTT.

The table lists this clone with a few counts. The chain joins TRBV6-4 to TRBJ1-6; D perhaps matches TRBD1 (6 bases). Germline V lookup: CDR1 MRHNA, CDR2 SNTAGT. The CDR3 covers 16 residues. V was clipped by 8 bases and J by 3 bases, with 17 bases between them. The chain's CDR3 is CASPTRTDSYNSPLHF. The CDR3 coding sequence is TGTGCCAGCCCAACCCGGACAGACAGCTATAATTCACCCCTCCACTTT.

The V call is TRBV10-3, the J call TRBJ1-4, with unresolved D. The CDR3 extends over 13 amino acids. CDR1 is ENHRY and CDR2 is SYGVKD in the germline V gene. V was pared by 5 bases and J by 0 bases, with 4 bases between. CDR3 DNA sequence: TGTGCCATCAGTTCCACAACTAATGAAAAACTGTTTTTT. Translated: CAISSTTNEKLFF.

The chain uses TRBV19 and TRBJ2-5, with D possibly being TRBD1 (7 bases). The CDR3 loop spans 17 amino acids. Per germline, CDR1 LNHDA and CDR2 SQIVND (reference sequence). V lost 1 base and J lost 4, with 19 bases in between. This CDR3 reads CASSIVGRQGEGETQYF. The DNA of the CDR3 is TGTGCCAGTAGTATAGTGGGGAGGCAGGGGGAAGGAGAGACCCAGTACTTC.

This clone was found once. The V gene is TRBV19, the J gene TRBJ2-7, with 7 bases identical to TRBD1. Germline CDR1 is LNHDA and CDR2 is SQIVND (reference sequence). The junction had 7 bases not matched to a gene; V was cut back by 7 bases and J by 1 base. The CDR3 consists of 14 residues. The CDR3 DNA sequence: TGTGCCAGTACCTGGACAGGAGGTTCCTACGAGCAGTACTTC. Residues: CASTWTGGSYEQYF.

This chain uses TRBV18 with TRBJ2-1, with 10 bases identical to TRBD2. The CDR3 has 18 residues. CDR1 is KGHSH and CDR2 is LQKENI in the germline V gene. With V trimmed by 4 bases and J by 0 bases, 9 bases remained unmatched. The CDR3 nucleotides are TGTGCCAGCTCACAAAGGGGGGCTAGCGGGAGCTCCTACAATGAGCAGTTCTTC. It is translated as CASSQRGASGSSYNEQFF.

V and J are TRBV7-2 and TRBJ2-7; 7 bases are a match to TRBD1. Germline values: CDR1 SGHTA, CDR2 FQGNSA. This CDR3 comprises 13 residues. Trimming at V came to 7 bases and at J to 2 bases, leaving 5 bases not matched to a gene. This CDR3 reads CASTSDRTYEQYF. CDR3 nucleotides: TGTGCCAGCACCTCGGACAGGACCTACGAGCAGTACTTC. The full variable domain, with the rest looked up from reference TRBV7-2 and TRBJ2-7, is GAGVSQSPSNKVTEKGKDVELRCDPISGHTALYWYRQSLGQGLEFLIYFQGNSAPDKSGLPSDRFSAERTGGSVSTLTIQRTQQEDSAVYLCASTSDRTYEQYFGPGTRLTVT.

The chain couples TRBV24-1 to TRBJ2-3, with D possibly matching TRBD2 (6 bases). Per germline, CDR1 KGHDR and CDR2 SFDVKD. V was cut by 5 bases and J by 0 bases, with 11 bases left in between. The CDR3 loop spans 15 amino acids. This CDR3 is CATSASGTSTDTQYF. CDR3 sequence (DNA): TGTGCCACCAGTGCGTCCGGGACTAGCACAGATACGCAGTATTTT.

The genes are TRBV5-4 and TRBJ1-2, with TRBD1 matching 9 bases. This CDR3 has 18 amino acids. V shed 4 bases, J shed 2 bases, and the junction held 15 bases outside the gene matches. Germline V gene sequence: CDR1 SGHNT, CDR2 YYREEE (reference sequence). This CDR3 reads CASSDSGTGRGRNYGYTF. For the CDR3, the DNA is TGTGCCAGCAGCGACTCCGGGACAGGGAGAGGGAGGAACTATGGCTACACCTTC.

This chain connects TRBV9 to TRBJ2-7; unclear D gene. CDR1 and CDR2 from the germline V gene are SGDLS and YYNGEE. This CDR3 is built from 14 residues. Trimming removed 4 bases at V and 0 bases at J, with 11 bases between. The CDR3 sequence is CASSPRVASYEQYF. The CDR3, as DNA: TGTGCCAGCAGCCCCCGCGTCGCCTCCTACGAGCAGTACTTC.

The genes are TRBV2 and TRBJ2-7; 12 positions agree with TRBD1. Trimming at V came to 6 bases and at J to 7 bases, leaving 7 bases not matched to a gene. Per germline, CDR1 SNHLY and CDR2 FYNNEI. The CDR3 runs to 14 residues. Written as DNA, the CDR3 is TGTGCCAGCAGCAAGGGACAGGGGGCGCGGGAGCAGTACTTC. Its translation: CASSKGQGAREQYF. Complete variable domain (other parts from reference TRBV2 and TRBJ2-7): EPEVTQTPSHQVTQMGQEVILRCVPISNHLYFYWYRQILGQKVEFLVSFYNNEISEKSEIFDDQFSVERPDGSNFTLKIRSTKLEDSAMYFCASSKGQGAREQYFGPGTRLTVT.

The chain is built from TRBV21-1 and TRBJ2-7; the table assigns TRBD1, which was not confirmed against the DNA. TRBV21-1 is listed as a pseudogene. The CDR3 covers 11 residues. CDR3 sequence reads: CASSPTYEQYF. In DNA form, the CDR3 reads TGTGCCAGCAGCCCCACCTACGAGCAGTACTTC.

The V and J genes are TRBV6-4 and TRBJ2-1; no clear D gene. The CDR3 is 15 residues long. Trimming took off 6 bases at V and 0 bases at J, with 12 bases between the two ends. Germline V lookup: CDR1 MRHNA, CDR2 SNTAGT. CDR3 DNA: TGTGCCAGCAGCCTGACTGGAAGCTCCTACAATGAGCAGTTCTTC. Translated: CASSLTGSSYNEQFF.

This rearrangement joins TRBV3-1 (or the pseudogene TRBV3-2) to TRBJ1-2; 7 nucleotides line up with TRBD1. The CDR3 totals 14 residues. Germline CDR1 reads LGHDT; CDR2 reads YNNKEL (reference sequence). V lost 1 base, J lost 3 bases, and 2 bases stayed unmatched. CDR3 nucleotide sequence: TGTGCCAGCAGCCAAGGGACAGGCCACTATGGCTACACCTTC. Translated, it gives CASSQGTGHYGYTF.

J is TRBJ2-5 and V is TRBV9; D is perhaps TRBD2 (5 bases). Germline lookup yields CDR1 SGDLS and CDR2 YYNGEE. The CDR3 covers 16 residues. V shed 3 bases and J shed 5 bases, with 20 bases lying between them. Here the CDR3 reads CASSAVPSPSGETQYF. DNA for the CDR3: TGTGCCAGCAGCGCCGTCCCGTCGCCGTCGGGGGAGACCCAGTACTTC.